A single sample is the source of the 13 T cell receptor beta chains below, sequenced in a study of cytomegalovirus exposure and HLA in healthy donors. PCR employed 60 Vbeta and 13 Jbeta primers. Only in-frame clones appear in the TCRdb table, and some are missing; sequencing was by immunoSEQ multiplex PCR. Recorded for this sample: about 74,000 clones. The sequencing input was PBMCs. All receptors come from a female donor in good health and CMV-seropositive.

V gene TRBV2 combines with J gene TRBJ2-5; tentative D call: TRBD1 (6 bases). The CDR3 spans 15 residues. Germline V CDR1 and CDR2: SNHLY, FYNNEI. V was shortened by 7 bases and J by 0 bases, with 15 bases between the two germline ends. The CDR3 DNA sequence: TGTGCCAGCATTCCAACCGGGACAAACCAAGAGACCCAGTACTTC. As protein: CASIPTGTNQETQYF.

The rearrangement uses TRBV28 and TRBJ1-5; D is possibly TRBD1 (6 bases). CDR1 and CDR2 from the germline V gene are MDHEN and SYDVKM. The ends were cut back, 4 bases at V and 4 bases at J, with 20 bases in the middle. The CDR3 totals 17 residues. The CDR3 spells CASSSWTDSLLNQPQHF. The CDR3 DNA follows: TGTGCCAGCAGTTCCTGGACAGATTCCTTACTTAATCAGCCCCAGCATTTT.

This chain uses TRBV7-9 with TRBJ2-1; TRBD1 matches at 9 bases. CDR3 length: 14 amino acids. Germline V lookup: CDR1 SEHNR, CDR2 FQNEAQ (reference sequence). Germline trimming cut 5 bases from V and 8 bases from J; bases unmatched to any gene: 7. The CDR3 sequence is CASSPYRGPHEQFF. The CDR3 DNA follows: TGTGCCAGCAGCCCCTACAGGGGGCCTCATGAGCAGTTCTTC.

The chain joins TRBV5-1 to TRBJ2-1, with TRBD2 as a possible D gene (5 bases). Deletions cut 4 bases from V and 7 bases from J, with 18 bases between. The CDR3 totals 15 residues. The germline CDR1 and CDR2 sequences are SGHRS and YFSETQ. In DNA form, the CDR3 reads TGCGCCAGCAGCCAATCGGGGTCACCAACTAATGAGCAGTTCTTC. Its translation: CASSQSGSPTNEQFF.

The chain uses TRBV19 and TRBJ1-6; D is possibly TRBD1 (6 bases). Trimming took 6 bases from V and 9 from J, leaving 18 bases between them. Germline CDR1 reads LNHDA; CDR2 reads SQIVND (reference sequence). This CDR3 is 15 amino acids long. In DNA, the CDR3 is TGTGCCAGTAGCCTCGAGGGGGAATGGAGTTCACCCCTCCACTTT. It specifies CASSLEGEWSSPLHF.

CDR3 loop: CASSEHRGDEQFF. The CDR3 nucleotides are TGTGCCAGCAGCGAGCACAGGGGCGATGAGCAGTTCTTC. The genes are TRBV9 and TRBJ2-1; 7 bases are shared with TRBD1. The CDR3 has 13 amino acids. V was clipped by 3 bases and J by 8 bases; unmatched bases: 5. From germline, CDR1 is SGDLS and CDR2 YYNGEE.

The chain joins TRBV19 to TRBJ1-1; TRBD1 might be the D (6 bases). The CDR3 consists of 14 residues. The germline CDR1 and CDR2 sequences are LNHDA and SQIVND (reference sequence). Trimming stripped 3 bases from V and 2 bases from J, with 10 bases between. Here the CDR3 reads CASSIPRGNTEAFF. The CDR3 DNA reads as TGTGCCAGTAGTATTCCCAGGGGAAACACTGAAGCTTTCTTT.

This chain links TRBV7-6 with TRBJ1-2; 9 bases line up with TRBD1. This CDR3 contains 15 residues. V trimming: 1 base; J trimming: 3 bases; junction bases outside the gene matches: 3. Germline assignment: CDR1 SGHVS and CDR2 FNYEAQ. The CDR3 loop is CASSLGQGGHYGYTF. CDR3 in DNA: TGTGCCAGCAGCTTAGGACAGGGGGGACACTATGGCTACACCTTC. Based on the CDR3 plus reference TRBV7-6 and TRBJ1-2, the full variable domain is GAGVSQSPRYKVTKRGQDVALRCDPISGHVSLYWYRQALGQGPEFLTYFNYEAQQDKSGLPNDRFSAERPEGSISTLTIQRTEQRDSAMYRCASSLGQGGHYGYTFGSGTRLTVV.

The chain carries TRBV6-6 and TRBJ2-7; TRBD2 agrees at 8 bases. Trimming cost V 4 bases and J 4 bases; bases outside gene matches: 9. The CDR3 length is 15 residues. CDR1 is MNHNY, CDR2 SVGAGI, per germline (reference sequence). CDR3: CASSFSPGGPYEQYF. CDR3 coding DNA: TGTGCCAGCAGTTTCTCCCCGGGAGGGCCTTACGAGCAGTACTTC.

The gene calls are TRBV6-5 and TRBJ1-3; 8 bases agree with TRBD1. J was trimmed by 1 base and V by 4 bases; bases with no gene match: 3. The CDR3 consists of 15 residues. Germline CDR1 is MNHEY and CDR2 is SVGAGI. The CDR3 coding sequence is TGTGCCAGCAGTTCCACAGGGGGATCTGGAAACACCATATATTTT. Encoded protein: CASSSTGGSGNTIYF.

V and J are TRBV11-2 and TRBJ2-7; 8 bases match TRBD1. The CDR3 sequence is 12 residues long. The trim removed 6 bases at V and 6 bases at J, leaving 4 bases unmatched. The germline CDR1 and CDR2 sequences are SGHAT and FQNNGV. The CDR3 here is CASRDRAFEQYF. CDR3 DNA: TGTGCCAGCAGGGACAGGGCGTTCGAGCAGTACTTC.

The chain joins TRBV10-1 to TRBJ2-2, with TRBD1 identical over 12 bases. This CDR3 region has 17 residues. CDR1 WNHNN and CDR2 SYGVQD come from the germline V gene (reference sequence). V dropped 6 bases and J dropped 7; count of bases not matched to a gene: 12. In DNA form, the CDR3 reads TGCGCCAGCAGCAGACCGGGACAGGGGGCTACTGGCGGGGAGCTGTTTTTT. Amino acid sequence: CASSRPGQGATGGELFF.

The chain carries TRBV2 and TRBJ1-2; 7 nucleotides agree with TRBD1. This CDR3 region has 18 residues. Per the germline V gene, CDR1 is SNHLY and CDR2 is FYNNEI. V lost 6 bases and J lost 7; bases outside the gene matches: 23. CDR3 in amino acids: CASSGPRTTGQPLGGYTF. The DNA for the CDR3 is TGTGCCAGCAGCGGACCGCGCACAACGGGACAGCCTTTGGGTGGCTACACCTTC.